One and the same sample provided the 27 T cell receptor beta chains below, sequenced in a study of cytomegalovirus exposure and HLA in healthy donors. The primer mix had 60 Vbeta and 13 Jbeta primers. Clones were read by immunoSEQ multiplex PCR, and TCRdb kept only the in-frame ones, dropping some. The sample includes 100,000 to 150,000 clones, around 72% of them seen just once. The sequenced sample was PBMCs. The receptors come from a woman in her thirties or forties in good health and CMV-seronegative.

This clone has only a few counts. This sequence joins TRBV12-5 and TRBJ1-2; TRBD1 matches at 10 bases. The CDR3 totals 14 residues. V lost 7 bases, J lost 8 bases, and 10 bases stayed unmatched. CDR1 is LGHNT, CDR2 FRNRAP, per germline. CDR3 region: CASALQTGGLGYTF. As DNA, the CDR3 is TGTGCTAGTGCACTTCAGACAGGGGGCTTGGGCTACACCTTC.

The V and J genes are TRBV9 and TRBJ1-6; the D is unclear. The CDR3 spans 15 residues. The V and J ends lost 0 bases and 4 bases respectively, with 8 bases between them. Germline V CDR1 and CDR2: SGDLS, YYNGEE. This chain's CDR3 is CASSVDSHYNSPLHF. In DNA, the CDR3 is TGTGCCAGCAGCGTAGACAGCCATTATAATTCACCCCTCCACTTT.

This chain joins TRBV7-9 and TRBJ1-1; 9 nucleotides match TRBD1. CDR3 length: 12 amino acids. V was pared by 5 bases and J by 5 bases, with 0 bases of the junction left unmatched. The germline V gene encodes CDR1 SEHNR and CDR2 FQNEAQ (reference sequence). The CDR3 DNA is TGTGCCAGCAGCGACAGGGGGACTGAAGCTTTCTTT. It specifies CASSDRGTEAFF. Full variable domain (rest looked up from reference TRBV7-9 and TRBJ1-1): DTGVSQNPRHKITKRGQNVTFRCDPISEHNRLYWYRQTLGQGPEFLTYFQNEAQLEKSRLLSDRFSAERPKGSFSTLEIQRTEQGDSAMYLCASSDRGTEAFFGQGTRLTVV.

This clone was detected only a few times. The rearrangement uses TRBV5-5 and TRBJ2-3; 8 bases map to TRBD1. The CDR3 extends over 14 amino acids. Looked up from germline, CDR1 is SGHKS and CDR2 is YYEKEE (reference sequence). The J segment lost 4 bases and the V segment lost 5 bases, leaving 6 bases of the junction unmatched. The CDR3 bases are TGTGCCAGCAGGTCCAGGGGGCAGTCAGATACGCAGTATTTT. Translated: CASRSRGQSDTQYF.

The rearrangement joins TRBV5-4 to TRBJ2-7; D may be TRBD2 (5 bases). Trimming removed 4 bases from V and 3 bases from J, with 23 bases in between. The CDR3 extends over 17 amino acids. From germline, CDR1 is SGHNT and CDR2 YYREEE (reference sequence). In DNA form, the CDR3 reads TGTGCCAGCAGCCTTGCTACGGACGGAGCGGCGATCTACGAGCAGTACTTC. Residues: CASSLATDGAAIYEQYF.

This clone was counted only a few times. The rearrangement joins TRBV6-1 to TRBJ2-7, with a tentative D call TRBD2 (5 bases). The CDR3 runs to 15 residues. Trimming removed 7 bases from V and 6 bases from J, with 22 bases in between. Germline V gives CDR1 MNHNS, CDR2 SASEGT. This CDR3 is CASNVLGRLGGEQYF. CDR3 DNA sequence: TGTGCCAGCAACGTACTAGGACGACTTGGCGGCGAGCAGTACTTC.

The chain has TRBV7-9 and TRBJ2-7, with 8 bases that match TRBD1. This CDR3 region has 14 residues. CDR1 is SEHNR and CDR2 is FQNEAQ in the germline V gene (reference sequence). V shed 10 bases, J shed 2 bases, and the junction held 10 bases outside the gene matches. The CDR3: CATPETGDTYEQYF. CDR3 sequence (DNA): TGTGCCACACCCGAGACAGGGGATACCTACGAGCAGTACTTC. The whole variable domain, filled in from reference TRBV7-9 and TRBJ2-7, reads DTGVSQNPRHKITKRGQNVTFRCDPISEHNRLYWYRQTLGQGPEFLTYFQNEAQLEKSRLLSDRFSAERPKGSFSTLEIQRTEQGDSAMYLCATPETGDTYEQYFGPGTRLTVT.

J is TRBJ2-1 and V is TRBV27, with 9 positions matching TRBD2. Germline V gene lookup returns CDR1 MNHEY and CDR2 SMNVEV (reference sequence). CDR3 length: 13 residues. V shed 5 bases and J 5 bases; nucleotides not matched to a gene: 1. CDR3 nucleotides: TGTGCCAGCAGTCTAGCGGGGAACAATGAGCAGTTCTTC. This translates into CASSLAGNNEQFF.

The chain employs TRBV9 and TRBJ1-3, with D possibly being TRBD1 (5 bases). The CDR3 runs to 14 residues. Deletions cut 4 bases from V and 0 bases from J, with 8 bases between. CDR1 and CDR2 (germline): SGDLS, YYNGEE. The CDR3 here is CASSTQGSGNTIYF. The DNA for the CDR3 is TGTGCCAGCAGCACCCAGGGCTCTGGAAACACCATATATTTT.

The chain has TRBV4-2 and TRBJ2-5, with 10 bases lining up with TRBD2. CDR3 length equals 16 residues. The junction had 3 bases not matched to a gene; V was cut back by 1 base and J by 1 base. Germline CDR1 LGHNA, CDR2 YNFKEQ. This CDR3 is CASSQGTSGIQETQYF. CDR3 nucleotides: TGTGCCAGCAGCCAAGGGACTAGCGGAATCCAAGAGACCCAGTACTTC.

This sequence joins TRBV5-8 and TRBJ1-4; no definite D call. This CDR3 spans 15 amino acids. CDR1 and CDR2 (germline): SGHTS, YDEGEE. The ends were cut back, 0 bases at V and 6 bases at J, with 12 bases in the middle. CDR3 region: CASSLVQTRDEKLFF. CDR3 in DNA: TGTGCCAGCAGCTTGGTACAAACTAGGGATGAAAAACTGTTTTTT.

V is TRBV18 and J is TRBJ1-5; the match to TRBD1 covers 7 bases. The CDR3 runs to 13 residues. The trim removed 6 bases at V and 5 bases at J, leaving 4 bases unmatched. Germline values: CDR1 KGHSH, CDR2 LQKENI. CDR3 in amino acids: CASSPGQHQPQHF. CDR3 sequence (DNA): TGTGCCAGCTCGCCGGGACAGCATCAGCCCCAGCATTTT.

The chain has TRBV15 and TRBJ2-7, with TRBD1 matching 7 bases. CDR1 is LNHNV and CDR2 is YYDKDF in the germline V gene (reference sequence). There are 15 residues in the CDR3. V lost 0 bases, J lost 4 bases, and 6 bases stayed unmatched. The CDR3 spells CATSRDLGTAYEQYF. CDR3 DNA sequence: TGTGCCACCAGCAGAGATCTGGGGACAGCGTACGAGCAGTACTTC.

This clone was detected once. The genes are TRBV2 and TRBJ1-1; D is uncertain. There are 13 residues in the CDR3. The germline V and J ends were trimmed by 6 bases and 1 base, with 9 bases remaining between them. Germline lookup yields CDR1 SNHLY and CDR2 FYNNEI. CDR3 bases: TGTGCCAGCAGCGACACAGAGAACACTGAAGCTTTCTTT. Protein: CASSDTENTEAFF.

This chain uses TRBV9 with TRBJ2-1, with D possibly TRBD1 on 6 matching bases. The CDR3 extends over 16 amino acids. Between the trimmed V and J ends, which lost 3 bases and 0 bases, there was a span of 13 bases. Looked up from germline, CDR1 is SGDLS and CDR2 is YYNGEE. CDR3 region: CASSEADRSSYNEQFF. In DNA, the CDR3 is TGTGCCAGCAGCGAGGCGGACAGAAGCTCCTACAATGAGCAGTTCTTC. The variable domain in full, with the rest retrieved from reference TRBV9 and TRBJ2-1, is DSGVTQTPKHLITATGQRVTLRCSPRSGDLSVYWYQQSLDQGLQFLIQYYNGEERAKGNILERFSAQQFPDLHSELNLSSLELGDSALYFCASSEADRSSYNEQFFGPGTRLTVL.

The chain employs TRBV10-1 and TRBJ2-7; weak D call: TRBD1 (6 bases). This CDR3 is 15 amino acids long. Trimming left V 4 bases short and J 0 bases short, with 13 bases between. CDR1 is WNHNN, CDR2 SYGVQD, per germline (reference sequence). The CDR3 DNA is TGCGCCAGCAGTGCCCGGACAGATCCCTCCTACGAGCAGTACTTC. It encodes CASSARTDPSYEQYF.

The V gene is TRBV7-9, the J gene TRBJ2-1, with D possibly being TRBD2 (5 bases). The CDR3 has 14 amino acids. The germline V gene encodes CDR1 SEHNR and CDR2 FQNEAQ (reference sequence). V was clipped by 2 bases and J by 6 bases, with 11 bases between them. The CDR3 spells CASSLFGNPNEQFF. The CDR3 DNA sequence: TGTGCCAGCAGCTTATTCGGGAACCCCAATGAGCAGTTCTTC.

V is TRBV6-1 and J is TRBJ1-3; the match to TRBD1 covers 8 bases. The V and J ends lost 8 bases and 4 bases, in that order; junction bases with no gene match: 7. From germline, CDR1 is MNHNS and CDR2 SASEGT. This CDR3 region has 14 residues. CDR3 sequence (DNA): TGTGCCAGCCCGATTAGGACAGGGGGAAACACCATATATTTT. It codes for CASPIRTGGNTIYF.

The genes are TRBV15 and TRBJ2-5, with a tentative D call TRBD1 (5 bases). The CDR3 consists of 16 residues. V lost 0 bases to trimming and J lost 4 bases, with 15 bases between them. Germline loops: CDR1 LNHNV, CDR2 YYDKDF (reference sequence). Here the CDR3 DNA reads TGTGCCACCAGCAGAGATAGTATAGGGGTCACAGAGACCCAGTACTTC. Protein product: CATSRDSIGVTETQYF. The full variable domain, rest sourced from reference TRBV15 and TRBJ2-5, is DAMVIQNPRYQVTQFGKPVTLSCSQTLNHNVMYWYQQKSSQAPKLLFHYYDKDFNNEADTPDNFQSRRPNTSFCFLDIRSPGLGDTAMYLCATSRDSIGVTETQYFGPGTRLLVL.

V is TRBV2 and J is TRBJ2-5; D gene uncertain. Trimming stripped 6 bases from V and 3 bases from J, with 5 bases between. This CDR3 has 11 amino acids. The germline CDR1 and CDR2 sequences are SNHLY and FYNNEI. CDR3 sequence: CASSPEETQYF. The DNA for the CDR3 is TGTGCCAGCAGCCCGGAAGAGACCCAGTACTTC.

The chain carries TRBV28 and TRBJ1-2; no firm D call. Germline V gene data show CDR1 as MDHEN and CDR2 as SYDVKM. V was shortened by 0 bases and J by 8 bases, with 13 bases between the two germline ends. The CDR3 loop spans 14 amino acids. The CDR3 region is CASSLWPAGEGYTF. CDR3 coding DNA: TGTGCCAGCAGTTTATGGCCTGCGGGAGAAGGCTACACCTTC.

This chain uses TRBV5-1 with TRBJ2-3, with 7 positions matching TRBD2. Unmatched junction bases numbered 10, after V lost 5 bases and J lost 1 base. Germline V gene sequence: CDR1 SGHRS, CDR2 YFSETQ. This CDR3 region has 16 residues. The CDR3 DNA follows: TGCGCCAGCAGATTCAGCGGGGAGGCCCGCACAGATACGCAGTATTTT. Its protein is CASRFSGEARTDTQYF.

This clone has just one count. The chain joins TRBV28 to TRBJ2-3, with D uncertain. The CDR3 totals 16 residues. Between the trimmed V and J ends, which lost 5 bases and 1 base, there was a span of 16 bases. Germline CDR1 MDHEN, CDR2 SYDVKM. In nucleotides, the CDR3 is TGTGCCAGCAGTCCCCCATCGAGTAGAGGCACAGATACGCAGTATTTT. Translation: CASSPPSSRGTDTQYF.

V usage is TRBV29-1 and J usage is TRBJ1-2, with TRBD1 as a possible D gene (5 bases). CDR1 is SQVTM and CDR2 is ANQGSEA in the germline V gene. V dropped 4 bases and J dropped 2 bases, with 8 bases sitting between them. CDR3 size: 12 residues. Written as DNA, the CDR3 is TGCAGCGTTGTTTGGGGCAACTATGGCTACACCTTC. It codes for CSVVWGNYGYTF.

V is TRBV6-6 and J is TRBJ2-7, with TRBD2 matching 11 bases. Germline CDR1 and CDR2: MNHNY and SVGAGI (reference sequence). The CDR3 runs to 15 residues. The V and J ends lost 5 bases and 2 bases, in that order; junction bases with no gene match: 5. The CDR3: CASSLGLAGTYEQYF. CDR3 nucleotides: TGTGCCAGCAGTCTAGGACTAGCGGGTACCTACGAGCAGTACTTC.

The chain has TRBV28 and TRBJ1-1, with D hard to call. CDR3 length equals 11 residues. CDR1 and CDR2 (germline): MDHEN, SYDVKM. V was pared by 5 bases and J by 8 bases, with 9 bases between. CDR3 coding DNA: TGTGCCAGCAGTACTCCTATAGAAGCTTTCTTT. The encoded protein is CASSTPIEAFF.

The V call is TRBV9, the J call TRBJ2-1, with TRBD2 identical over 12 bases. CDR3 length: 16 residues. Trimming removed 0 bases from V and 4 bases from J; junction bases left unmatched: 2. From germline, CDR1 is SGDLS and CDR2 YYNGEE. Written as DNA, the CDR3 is TGTGCCAGCAGCGTAGCTAGCGGGGGGGGTTACAATGAGCAGTTCTTC. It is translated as CASSVASGGGYNEQFF.